The T cell receptor beta chain described here comes from a study of blood T cell repertoires in COVID-19. For the study at large: Specimens from acute and convalescent COVID-19 originated in the United States, Italy and Spain. PBMCs, B-cell-depleted T cells, or T cells were the source of the cDNA or gDNA that made up the material.

Original analysis: It was from reference gene primer amplification that nucleated cell counts were estimated. Here immunoSEQ multiplex PCR was the method, and the copy in TCRdb shows in-frame clones only, minus some. V and J calls and clone size follow that table, whereas D and trimming were derived from the DNA. The sample lists about 220,000 clones, about 78% occurring once. The V end was cut by 2 bases, the J end by 2 bases, with 17 bases between. Germline assignment: CDR1 KGHSH and CDR2 LQKENI. This CDR3 is built from 17 residues. In its sample, this clone was seen a few times. The TCR was taken from a woman in her sixties or seventies with acute or convalescent COVID-19. What was sequenced was peripheral blood. The V call is TRBV18, the J call TRBJ2-3; tentative D call: TRBD2 (7 bases). The CDR3 region is CASSPITGGQITDTQYF. The CDR3 nucleotides read TGTGCCAGCTCACCAATAACCGGGGGGCAGATCACAGATACGCAGTATTTT. Full variable domain (rest looked up from reference TRBV18 and TRBJ2-3): NAGVMQNPRHLVRRRGQEARLRCSPMKGHSHVYWYRQLPEEGLKFMVYLQKENIIDESGMPKERFSAEFPKEGPSILRIQQVVRGDSAAYFCASSPITGGQITDTQYFGPGTRLTVL.